A single sample gave rise to the 10 T cell receptor beta chains below, sequenced in a study of Graves' ophthalmopathy and Graves' hyperthyroidism. Scientists amplified the TCR beta CDR3 regions from RNA transcripts. First-round RT-PCR relied on HTBI primers, and a second-round multiplex PCR came next. TCRdb itself ran the multiplex PCR reads through MiXCR, one entry per CDR3 protein. This sample yields some 170,000 distinct CDR3 sequences, of which roughly 36% are seen a single time; about 8.2% belongs to the top ten. The material sequenced was peripheral blood. These receptors were collected from a man aged 30 to 45 with Graves' ophthalmopathy.

Ten or more counts support this clonotype. V is TRBV7-2 and J is TRBJ2-7; a weak D match, TRBD2 (7 bases). The V end was cut by 4 bases, the J end by 5 bases, with 15 bases between. This CDR3 contains 14 residues. Germline assignment: CDR1 SGHTA and CDR2 FQGNSA. The CDR3 is CASSWGGRADEQYF. CDR3 coding DNA: TGTGCCAGCAGCTGGGGGGGCAGGGCCGACGAGCAGTACTTC.

This clonotype was seen at least ten times. The V and J genes are TRBV2 and TRBJ1-2; tentative D call: TRBD1 (5 bases). The CDR3 extends over 17 amino acids. CDR1 SNHLY and CDR2 FYNNEI come from the germline V gene. With 2 bases removed from V and 1 base from J, the gap between germline ends came to 17 bases. The CDR3 DNA reads TGTGCCAGCAGTGAAACCGGAACAGGACTGATTAACTATGGCTACACCTTC. Encoded protein: CASSETGTGLINYGYTF.

The chain carries TRBV12-3 or TRBV12-4 and TRBJ2-7; the match to TRBD2 covers 14 bases. The CDR3 sequence is 15 residues long. CDR3 protein: CATGTSGSGAYEQYF. CDR3 DNA: TGTGCTACTGGGACTAGCGGGAGTGGGGCCTACGAGCAGTACTTC.

The chain links TRBV4-3 to TRBJ2-2; no clear D gene. Germline V gene data show CDR1 as LGHNA and CDR2 as YSLEER. V lost 5 bases and J 7 bases, leaving 11 bases between the germline ends. This CDR3 has 13 residues. DNA of the CDR3: TGCGCCAGCAGCTCAACCCCCGGCGGGGAGCTGTTTTTT. Translated: CASSSTPGGELFF.

This clonotype was found many times. The chain uses TRBV6-5 and TRBJ2-4, with 7 bases lining up with TRBD1. V gave up 4 bases and J gave up 2 bases; unmatched junction bases: 5. The CDR3 has 15 amino acids. Germline V gene sequence: CDR1 MNHEY, CDR2 SVGAGI. CDR3 sequence reads: CASSFDRAPKNIQYF. CDR3 nucleotides: TGTGCCAGCAGTTTCGACAGGGCCCCCAAAAACATTCAGTACTTC.

This clonotype showed up many times. This chain joins TRBV4-1 and TRBJ1-6; D uncertain. In germline, CDR1 is MGHRA, CDR2 YSYEKL. The CDR3 extends over 13 amino acids. Trimming shortened V by 0 bases and J by 9 bases, and 6 bases separated the two germline ends. The CDR3 nucleotides read TGCGCCAGCAGCCAAGACCCAGGTTCACCCCTCCACTTT. Residues: CASSQDPGSPLHF.

This clonotype was detected many times. This chain connects TRBV6-2 or TRBV6-3 to TRBJ2-5; no definite D call. From germline, CDR1 is MNHEY and CDR2 SVGEGT. CDR3 length equals 14 residues. V gave up 6 bases and J gave up 1 base, with 12 bases separating them. CDR3 DNA: TGTGCCAGCAGACCCTGGGCAGGCCAAGAGACCCAGTACTTC. Encoded protein: CASRPWAGQETQYF.

This clonotype was seen many times. Here the CDR3 reads CASGWVAGGRETQYF. CDR3 nucleotide sequence: TGTGCCAGCGGGTGGGTAGCGGGAGGACGAGAGACCCAGTACTTC. The gene calls are TRBV6-5 and TRBJ2-5; 10 bases match TRBD2. CDR1 is MNHEY, CDR2 SVGAGI, per germline. The CDR3 length is 15 residues. J was trimmed by 4 bases and V by 8 bases; bases with no gene match: 10.

This clonotype was recorded at least ten times. The chain is built from TRBV6-5 and TRBJ2-7, with TRBD2 matching over 8 bases. Germline V lookup: CDR1 MNHEY, CDR2 SVGAGI. The V gene end was trimmed by 6 bases and the J gene end by 4 bases; junction bases not matched to a gene: 5. This CDR3 is 13 amino acids long. CDR3 DNA sequence: TGTGCCAGCAGCTCCGGGAGGGGGTACGAGCAGTACTTC. Residues: CASSSGRGYEQYF.

This clonotype occurred many times. The chain carries TRBV20-1 and TRBJ2-5; unclear D gene. In germline, CDR1 is DFQATT, CDR2 SNEGSKA (reference sequence). The CDR3 extends over 14 amino acids. Trimming took 4 bases from V and 11 from J, leaving 23 bases between them. CDR3: CSATTHRAANFQYF. CDR3 DNA sequence: TGCAGTGCTACTACCCATAGGGCAGCGAATTTTCAGTACTTC.